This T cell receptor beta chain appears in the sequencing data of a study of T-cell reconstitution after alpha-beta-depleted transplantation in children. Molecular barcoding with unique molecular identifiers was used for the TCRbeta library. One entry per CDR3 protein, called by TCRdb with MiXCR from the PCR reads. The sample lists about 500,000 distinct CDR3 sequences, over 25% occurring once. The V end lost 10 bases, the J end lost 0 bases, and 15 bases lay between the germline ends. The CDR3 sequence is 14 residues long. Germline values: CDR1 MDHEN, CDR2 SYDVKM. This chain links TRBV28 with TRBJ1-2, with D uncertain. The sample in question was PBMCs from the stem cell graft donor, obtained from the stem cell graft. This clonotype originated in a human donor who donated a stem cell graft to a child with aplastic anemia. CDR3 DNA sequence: TGTGCCACTCGTCTGAGCCCAGCTAACTATGGCTACACCTTC. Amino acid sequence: CATRLSPANYGYTF.